The rows below give T cell receptor beta chains drawn from one sample of a study of CD8 T cells in Susac syndrome. MiXCR, applied by TCRdb to the immunoSEQ multiplex PCR reads, yields one record per CDR3 protein. The sample lists 150,000 to 160,000 distinct CDR3 sequences; about 94% were seen once. Sample: CD8+ T cells from PBMCs. The receptors shown here come from a human donor with multiple sclerosis. The CDR3 runs from the conserved cysteine through the conserved F or W. The D gene is left open where the match is weak. The size entry is marked missing in some rows and otherwise reads once, few, many or a size class.

V	D	size	J	DNA	CDR3
TRBV27	TRBD1	.	TRBJ1-5	TGTGCCAGCAGTTTAAACTCGGGACAGGGTTTAAAGCCCCAGCATTTT	CASSLNSGQGLKPQHF
TRBV13	.	.	TRBJ2-7	TGTGCCAGCAGCTATTGGGCGGAGGGCTACGAGCAGTACTTC	CASSYWAEGYEQYF
TRBV7-9	.	.	TRBJ1-1	TGTGCCAGCAGCGTCGGACGAACTGAAGCTTTCTTT	CASSVGRTEAFF
TRBV29-1	.	once	TRBJ2-3	TGCAGCGATCGATCGCCGGGGTGGAGCACAGATACGCAGTATTTT	CSDRSPGWSTDTQYF
TRBV12-3/TRBV12-4	TRBD1	.	TRBJ1-5	TGTGCCACTACCGGGACAGGGAAGGGGAATCAGCCCCAGCATTTT	CATTGTGKGNQPQHF
TRBV27	.	.	TRBJ2-1	TGTGCCACCTGGAGTGGAGGTGAGCAGTTCTTC	CATWSGGEQFF
TRBV5-1	.	.	TRBJ2-7	TGCGCCAGCAGCTTGCGGCAGGGAAACTACGAGCAGTACTTC	CASSLRQGNYEQYF
TRBV27	.	few	TRBJ1-2	TGTGCCAGCCGACCCGACAGCACTAACTATGGCTACACCTTC	CASRPDSTNYGYTF
TRBV6-2/TRBV6-3	TRBD2	.	TRBJ2-1	TGTGCCAGCAGTTACAAGAGACATTCGGCGGGGGGTGAGCAGTTCTTC	CASSYKRHSAGGEQFF
TRBV5-1	.	.	TRBJ2-7	TGCGCCAGCAGCTTGGCCGAGGGTAGCTACGAGCAGTACTTC	CASSLAEGSYEQYF
TRBV30	TRBD1	.	TRBJ1-2	TGTGCCTGGAGTATTGGACAGGGCAGCAACTATGGCTACACCTTC	CAWSIGQGSNYGYTF
TRBV7-3	.	once	TRBJ1-6	TGTGCCAGCAGCTTAGACAGCGGGATTAATTCACCCCTCCACTTT	CASSLDSGINSPLHF
TRBV24-1	.	.	TRBJ2-1	TGTGCCACCAGTGATTCTTTGTACAATGAGCAGTTCTTC	CATSDSLYNEQFF
TRBV20-1	.	.	TRBJ1-2	TGCAGTGCTAGAGATACAAGGGACTATGGCTACACCTTC	CSARDTRDYGYTF
TRBV29-1	TRBD1	once	TRBJ2-5	TGCAGCGTCCCGCCCGACAGGGGGCGCGGTTCCCAGTACTTC	CSVPPDRGRGSQYF
TRBV7-9	TRBD2	.	TRBJ2-7	TGTGCCAGCAGCTCGACTAGCGGGGTCGGGGTCTACGAGCAGTACTTC	CASSSTSGVGVYEQYF
TRBV9	.	.	TRBJ2-3	TGTGCCAGCAGCACGACGGGTACAGATACGCAGTATTTT	CASSTTGTDTQYF
TRBV9	.	.	TRBJ2-7	TGTGCCAGCAGCGTAGGTTCAGGGGCGACCTACGAGCAGTACTTC	CASSVGSGATYEQYF
TRBV30	TRBD1	.	TRBJ1-2	TGTGCCTGCCACCCAGGGGGTTTACTCGGCTACACCTTC	CACHPGGLLGYTF
TRBV28	.	.	TRBJ2-1	TGTGCCAGCAGCCTGGACAGTGGGGATAATGAGCAGTTCTTC	CASSLDSGDNEQFF
TRBV7-6	.	.	TRBJ1-1	TGTGCCAGCAGCTTAGGGGCTGAGAACACTGAAGCTTTCTTT	CASSLGAENTEAFF
TRBV5-6	.	.	TRBJ1-6	TGTGCCAGCAGGTCCGGGAATAATTCACCCCTCCACTTT	CASRSGNNSPLHF
TRBV27	.	.	TRBJ2-7	TGTGCCAGCAGCAAGGGTATTACCTACGAGCAGTACTTC	CASSKGITYEQYF
TRBV4-2	TRBD1	.	TRBJ2-7	TGTGCCAGCAGCCAGGGGGACAGTAAGTACTACGAGCAGTACTTC	CASSQGDSKYYEQYF
TRBV13	.	.	TRBJ1-5	TGTGCCAGCAGCAGCGGAAGGGGGGATCAGCCCCAGCATTTT	CASSSGRGDQPQHF
TRBV19	.	.	TRBJ2-1	TGTGCCAGTAGTAAGCGCCCCGGGGATGAGCAGTTCTTC	CASSKRPGDEQFF
TRBV20-1	.	.	TRBJ1-5	TGCAGTGCGGCACAGTACAATCAGCCCCAGCATTTT	CSAAQYNQPQHF
TRBV5-1	TRBD1	.	TRBJ2-6	TGCGCCAGCAGCGGCTTCCGGGACAGGGCTGGGGCCAACGTCCTGACTTTC	CASSGFRDRAGANVLTF
TRBV3-1	.	.	TRBJ1-3	TGTGCCAGCAGCCAAGAGAAGCCCTCTGGAAACACCATATATTTT	CASSQEKPSGNTIYF
TRBV9	.	.	TRBJ1-1	TGTGCCAGCAGCGTAGGGAACACCGCTGAAGCTTTCTTT	CASSVGNTAEAFF
TRBV30	.	once	TRBJ1-5	TGTGCCTGGAGCTCCGGGGGGGGAGGTTGGAGCAATCAGCCCCAGCATTTT	CAWSSGGGGWSNQPQHF
TRBV30	TRBD2	.	TRBJ2-3	TGTGCCTCCCGGGAGGGTACTAGCACAGATACGCAGTATTTT	CASREGTSTDTQYF
TRBV29-1	TRBD1	.	TRBJ2-3	TGCAGCGTGCTGACAGGGACCAACCGAGATACGCAGTATTTT	CSVLTGTNRDTQYF
TRBV14	.	.	TRBJ2-3	TGTGCCAGCAGCCAAGGGGGACTCCGCACAGATACGCAGTATTTT	CASSQGGLRTDTQYF
TRBV14	.	.	TRBJ1-1	TGTGCCAGCACCATCACCGGAGGGACTGAAGCTTTCTTT	CASTITGGTEAFF
TRBV6-5	.	.	TRBJ2-2	TGTGCCAGCAGTTACACGGGCACCGGGGAGCTGTTTTTT	CASSYTGTGELFF
TRBV9	.	.	TRBJ2-4	TGTGCCAGCAGCGCCTACCCCAGGGCTGATGAGAAAAACATTCAGTACTTC	CASSAYPRADEKNIQYF
TRBV12-3/TRBV12-4	.	.	TRBJ1-1	TGTGCCAGTGGATTCGACAGTGAAGGCTTCAGGGGGAACACTGAAGCTTTCTTT	CASGFDSEGFRGNTEAFF
TRBV12-3/TRBV12-4	TRBD1	.	TRBJ1-5	TGTGCCAGCAGCTGGACAGGGGAAGAACGGCCCCAGCATTTT	CASSWTGEERPQHF
TRBV3-1	.	.	TRBJ1-1	TGTGCCAGCAGCCAAGAGGAATACTTGAACACTGAAGCTTTCTTT	CASSQEEYLNTEAFF
TRBV29-1	.	.	TRBJ1-2	TGCAGCGTTGCGACGGTAGATAACTATGGCTACACCTTC	CSVATVDNYGYTF
TRBV5-4	.	.	TRBJ2-1	TGTGCCAGCACCATACAGAGCTCCTACAATGAGCAGTTCTTC	CASTIQSSYNEQFF
TRBV7-9	TRBD2	.	TRBJ2-1	TGTGCCAGCACCTGGGGCGGGGGGGAATCCTACAATGAGCAGTTCTTC	CASTWGGGESYNEQFF
TRBV30	.	few	TRBJ1-2	TGTGCCTGGAGTGTTGGGGGGCGGGATGGCTACACCTTC	CAWSVGGRDGYTF
TRBV28	TRBD2	once	TRBJ2-1	TGTGCCAGCACCCTCGGGGAGGGAGAGCAGTTCTTC	CASTLGEGEQFF
TRBV29-1	.	.	TRBJ2-7	TGCAGCGTTGAGGCGGGGGAGCAGTACTTC	CSVEAGEQYF
TRBV13	.	.	TRBJ1-1	TGTGCCAACAGCCTACGGACTGAAGCTTTCTTT	CANSLRTEAFF
TRBV29-1	TRBD2	.	TRBJ2-7	TGCAGCGGGGTCAGCGGGGGCCTCCCTGGCGAGCAGTACTTC	CSGVSGGLPGEQYF
TRBV19	.	few	TRBJ1-1	TGTGCCAGTAGGCGCGGGAACACTGAAGCTTTCTTT	CASRRGNTEAFF
TRBV5-1	.	.	TRBJ1-5	TGCGCCAGCAGCTTGTTAGAGGGGGGTCAGCCCCAGCATTTT	CASSLLEGGQPQHF